The 5 T cell receptor beta chains given below trace back to one sample, sequenced in a study of Ad26.COV2.S vaccination and SARS-CoV-2 variants. Indicated treatment: some 20 received Ad26.COV2.S at low or high dose, single or two shots; a few received placebo; per-sample allocation not given. Samples were taken on day 63 after the first vaccine or placebo injection. TCRdb's copy holds only in-frame clones and misses some; the assay was immunoSEQ multiplex PCR. The sample lists around 370,000 clones; roughly 85% were seen once. The sequences come from peripheral blood, collected in a trial of Ad26.COV2.S vaccine versus placebo. These receptor sequences come from a person aged 18-60 years who received the Ad26.COV2.S COVID-19 vaccine or a placebo.

This chain uses TRBV11-2 with TRBJ2-3; possibly TRBD1 or TRBD2 for D (5 bases each). The germline CDR1 and CDR2 sequences are SGHAT and FQNNGV. V lost 1 base and J 1 base, leaving 12 bases between the germline ends. The CDR3 contains 16 residues. Here the CDR3 DNA reads TGTGCCAGCAGCTTAGTGAGGGGTGGGCGCACAGATACGCAGTATTTT. Residues: CASSLVRGGRTDTQYF. Drawing the rest from reference TRBV11-2 and TRBJ2-3, the complete variable domain is EAGVAQSPRYKIIEKRQSVAFWCNPISGHATLYWYQQILGQGPKLLIQFQNNGVVDDSQLPKDRFSAERLKGVDSTLKIQPAKLEDSAVYLCASSLVRGGRTDTQYFGPGTRLTVL.

The CDR3 loop is CASSYSTGRVRTEAFF. The CDR3 DNA reads TGTGCCAGCAGTTACTCGACAGGGCGTGTAAGAACTGAAGCTTTCTTT. The chain has TRBV6-5 and TRBJ1-1; TRBD1 aligns across 7 bases. CDR3 length: 16 residues. With V trimmed by 0 bases and J by 5 bases, 9 bases remained unmatched. Germline V lookup: CDR1 MNHEY, CDR2 SVGAGI.

V gene TRBV5-1 combines with J gene TRBJ1-2; 9 bases line up with TRBD1. This CDR3 is built from 14 residues. Germline assignment: CDR1 SGHRS and CDR2 YFSETQ. After removal of 4 bases from V and 8 bases from J, the junction contained 9 bases not matched to a gene. CDR3 sequence: CASSAYKDRGGYTF. CDR3 bases: TGCGCCAGCAGCGCGTACAAGGACAGGGGCGGCTACACCTTC.

This chain connects TRBV28 to TRBJ2-2, with D perhaps matching TRBD1 or TRBD2 (5 bases each). This CDR3 contains 15 residues. Trimming pared 4 bases from V and 7 bases from J, leaving 16 bases between. Germline loops: CDR1 MDHEN, CDR2 SYDVKM. CDR3 region: CASSYYPGDLGELFF. The CDR3 DNA follows: TGTGCCAGCAGTTACTACCCCGGGGACCTCGGGGAGCTGTTTTTT. The full variable domain, its missing parts supplied by reference TRBV28 and TRBJ2-2, is DVKVTQSSRYLVKRTGEKVFLECVQDMDHENMFWYRQDPGLGLRLIYFSYDVKMKEKGDIPEGYSVSREKKERFSLILESASTNQTSMYLCASSYYPGDLGELFFGEGSRLTVL.

This clone came up once. The chain couples TRBV9 to TRBJ2-7, with unresolved D. The CDR3 consists of 14 residues. Germline assignment: CDR1 SGDLS and CDR2 YYNGEE. V lost 0 bases and J 2 bases, leaving 9 bases between the germline ends. This CDR3 is CASSVDPRTYEQYF. The CDR3 nucleotides are TGTGCCAGCAGCGTAGATCCGCGAACCTACGAGCAGTACTTC.